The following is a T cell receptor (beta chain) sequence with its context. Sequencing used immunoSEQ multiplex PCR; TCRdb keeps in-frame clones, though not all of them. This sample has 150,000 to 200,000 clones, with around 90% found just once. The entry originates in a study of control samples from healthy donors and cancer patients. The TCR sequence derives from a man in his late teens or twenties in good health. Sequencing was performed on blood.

The CDR3 nucleotides read TGTGCCAGTAGTATCCCCGGGGGGCGGGCACAGCCCCAGCATTTT. Translating gives CASSIPGGRAQPQHF. The rearrangement joins TRBV19 to TRBJ1-5; a weak D match, TRBD1 (6 bases). With 3 bases removed from V and 7 bases from J, the gap between germline ends came to 16 bases. CDR1 is LNHDA, CDR2 SQIVND, per germline (reference sequence). The CDR3 is made up of 15 amino acids.